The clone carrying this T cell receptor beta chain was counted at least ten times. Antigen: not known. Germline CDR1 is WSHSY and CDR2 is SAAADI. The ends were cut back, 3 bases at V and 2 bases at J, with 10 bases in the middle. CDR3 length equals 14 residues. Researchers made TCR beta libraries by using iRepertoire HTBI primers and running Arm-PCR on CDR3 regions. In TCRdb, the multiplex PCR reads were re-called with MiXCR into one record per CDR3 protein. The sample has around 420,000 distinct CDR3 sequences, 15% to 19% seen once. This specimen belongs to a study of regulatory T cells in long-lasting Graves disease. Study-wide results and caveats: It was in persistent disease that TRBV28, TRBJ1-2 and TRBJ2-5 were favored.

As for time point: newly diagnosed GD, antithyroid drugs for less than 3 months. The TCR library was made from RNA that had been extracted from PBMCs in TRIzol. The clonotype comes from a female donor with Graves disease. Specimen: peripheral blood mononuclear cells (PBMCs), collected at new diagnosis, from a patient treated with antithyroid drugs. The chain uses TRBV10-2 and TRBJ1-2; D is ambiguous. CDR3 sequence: CASSDARLNYGYTF. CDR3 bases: TGCGCCAGCAGTGACGCCAGGCTGAACTATGGCTACACCTTC.